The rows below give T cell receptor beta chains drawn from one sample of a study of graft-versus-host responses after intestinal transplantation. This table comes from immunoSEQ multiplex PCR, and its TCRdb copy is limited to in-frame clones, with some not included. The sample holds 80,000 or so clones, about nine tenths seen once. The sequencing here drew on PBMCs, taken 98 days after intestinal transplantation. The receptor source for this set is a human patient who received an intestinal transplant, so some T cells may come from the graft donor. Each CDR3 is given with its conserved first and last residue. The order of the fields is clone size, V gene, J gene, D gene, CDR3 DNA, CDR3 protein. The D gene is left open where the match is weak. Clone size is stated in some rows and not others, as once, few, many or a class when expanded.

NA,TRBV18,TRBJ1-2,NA,TGTGCCAGCTCACCACCACAGGGAGCTAACTATGGCTACACCTTC,CASSPPQGANYGYTF
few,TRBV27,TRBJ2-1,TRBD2,TGTGCCAGCAGTTTATCGGCGGGAGTCCACTACAATGAGCAGTTCTTC,CASSLSAGVHYNEQFF
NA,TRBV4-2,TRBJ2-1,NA,TGTGCCAGCAGCCAAGAGGCGACTAGTACCTACAATGAGCAGTTCTTC,CASSQEATSTYNEQFF
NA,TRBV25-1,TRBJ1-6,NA,TGTGCCAGCAGTGAGAGAGAAGGTTCACCCCTCCACTTT,CASSEREGSPLHF
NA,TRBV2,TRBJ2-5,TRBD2,TGTGCCAGCAGAATCGCGGGAGGGCCCCAAGAGACCCAGTACTTC,CASRIAGGPQETQYF
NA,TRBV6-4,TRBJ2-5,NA,TGTGCCAGCAGGGACAACCAAGAGACCCAGTACTTC,CASRDNQETQYF
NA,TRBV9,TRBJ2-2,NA,TGTGCCAGCAGCGTAGAGGGACATGCCAACACCGGGGAGCTGTTTTTT,CASSVEGHANTGELFF
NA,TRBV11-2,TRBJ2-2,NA,TGTGCCAGCAGCTCCCTTGAGGAGCTGTTTTTT,CASSSLEELFF
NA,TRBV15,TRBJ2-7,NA,TGTGCCACCAGCAGAGATGACGAGCGGAGCTCCTACGAGCAGTACTTC,CATSRDDERSSYEQYF
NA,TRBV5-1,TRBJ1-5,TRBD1,TGCGCCAGCAGCCTCGGACAGGGTGGGAATCAGCCCCAGCATTTT,CASSLGQGGNQPQHF
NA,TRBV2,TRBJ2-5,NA,TGTGCCAGTAGATCCCGTTCGGGGCAAGAGACCCAGTACTTC,CASRSRSGQETQYF
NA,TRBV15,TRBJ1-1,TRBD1,TGTGCCACCAGCAGCGGGACAGGGGGCACTGAAGCTTTCTTT,CATSSGTGGTEAFF
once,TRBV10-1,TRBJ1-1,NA,TGCGCCAGCAGTGAGGGGGACAACACTGAAGCTTTCTTT,CASSEGDNTEAFF
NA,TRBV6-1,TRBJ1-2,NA,TGTGCCAGCAGTCCCTCGGGATATGGCTACACCTTC,CASSPSGYGYTF
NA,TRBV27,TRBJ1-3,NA,TGTGCCAGCAGTAGGTTTGGCGGAAGCTCTGGAAACACCATATATTTT,CASSRFGGSSGNTIYF
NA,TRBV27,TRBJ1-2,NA,TGTGCCAGCAGTTCCCTGACAGAGGATGGCTACACCTTC,CASSSLTEDGYTF
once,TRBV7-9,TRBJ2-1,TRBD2,TGTGCCAGCAGCGACGGGACTAGCGGGTCCTACAATGAGCAGTTCTTC,CASSDGTSGSYNEQFF
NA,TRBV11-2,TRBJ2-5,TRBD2,TGTGCCAGCAGCCCGGGACTAACAGAGACCCAGTACTTC,CASSPGLTETQYF
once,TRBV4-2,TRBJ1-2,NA,TGTGCCAGCAGCCAAGGACTCGACTATGGCTACACCTTC,CASSQGLDYGYTF
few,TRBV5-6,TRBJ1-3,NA,TGTGCCAGCAGCCCTCAAAGGGCGGGATCAACCTCTGGAAACACCATATATTTT,CASSPQRAGSTSGNTIYF
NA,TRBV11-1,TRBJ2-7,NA,TGTGCCAGCACCCCTCGGGTTGGGCAAGTCTACGAGCAGTACTTC,CASTPRVGQVYEQYF
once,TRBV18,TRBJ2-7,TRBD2,TGTGCCAGCTCACCGATTGAGCGGGGGGGCTACGAGCAGTACTTC,CASSPIERGGYEQYF
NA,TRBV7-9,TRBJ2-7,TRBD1,TGTGCCAGCGGACAGGGATTCGAGCAGTACTTC,CASGQGFEQYF
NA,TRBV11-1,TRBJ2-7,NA,TGTGCCAGCAGCGCCCGGAAGGGCCTGTTTCCCGGCGAGCAGTACTTC,CASSARKGLFPGEQYF
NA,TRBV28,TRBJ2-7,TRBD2,TGTGCCAGCTATACGGGAGGATTCTCCTACGAGCAGTACTTC,CASYTGGFSYEQYF
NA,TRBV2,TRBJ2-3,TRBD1,TGTGCCAGCAGTGTTTCCAGGGGGCTCGGGGATACGCAGTATTTT,CASSVSRGLGDTQYF
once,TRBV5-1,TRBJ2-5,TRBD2,TGCGCCAGCTCGGGACTAGCGGGAGGGGCTAAAGAGACCCAGTACTTC,CASSGLAGGAKETQYF
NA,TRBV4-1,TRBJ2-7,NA,TGCGCCAGCAGCCAATTTTGGAAGGGCTACGAGCAGTACTTC,CASSQFWKGYEQYF
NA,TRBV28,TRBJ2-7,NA,TGTGCCAGCAGTCCCTCTAACGAGCAGTACTTC,CASSPSNEQYF
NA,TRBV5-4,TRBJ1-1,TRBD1,TGTGCCAGCAGCAAGCCGACAGGGGGGAACACTGAAGCTTTCTTT,CASSKPTGGNTEAFF
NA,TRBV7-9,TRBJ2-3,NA,TGTGCCCTCGCGGCGGGAAGATCATCCGATACGCAGTATTTT,CALAAGRSSDTQYF
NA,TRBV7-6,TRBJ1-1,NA,TGTGCCAGCAGTTCCGGAGGGCCTGAAGCTTTCTTT,CASSSGGPEAFF
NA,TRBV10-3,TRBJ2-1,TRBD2,TGTGCCAATACCGGGACTAGCGGGGGTGAGCAGTTCTTC,CANTGTSGGEQFF
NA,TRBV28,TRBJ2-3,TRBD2,TGTGCCAGCAGTTCACCAGAGAAGACTAGCGGGAGAGGTTGGGGCACAGATACGCAGTATTTT,CASSSPEKTSGRGWGTDTQYF
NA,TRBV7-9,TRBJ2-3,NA,TGTGCCAGCAGCGAGATTAAGGGCCCGGATACGCAGTATTTT,CASSEIKGPDTQYF
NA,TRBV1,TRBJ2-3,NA,TGCACCAGCAGCCATCTGGGACAGCGAGTCACAGATACGCAGTATTTT,CTSSHLGQRVTDTQYF
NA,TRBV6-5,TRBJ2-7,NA,TGTGCCAGCCGACTAGACACGGGCGAGCAGTACTTC,CASRLDTGEQYF
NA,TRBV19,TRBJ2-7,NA,TGTGCCAGTAGTATTGGTCCGGGCAACGAGCAGTACTTC,CASSIGPGNEQYF
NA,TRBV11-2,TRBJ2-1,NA,TGTGCCAGCAGCACAACTCCGAGCTCCTACAATGAGCAGTTCTTC,CASSTTPSSYNEQFF
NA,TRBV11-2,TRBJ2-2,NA,TGTGCCAGCAGCTTAGGGTACACCGGGGAGCTGTTTTTT,CASSLGYTGELFF